A single sample is the source of the 4 T cell receptor beta chains below, sequenced in a study of cytomegalovirus exposure and HLA in healthy donors. Vbeta (60) and Jbeta (13) primers were used in the PCR. Profiling relied on immunoSEQ multiplex PCR, and the TCRdb table lists in-frame clones only, not all of them. The table shows roughly 170,000 clones, with roughly 84% occurring only once. The sequenced material came from PBMCs. The receptors shown here come from a man under 40 in good health and CMV-seronegative.

This chain links TRBV15 with TRBJ2-2; tentative D call: TRBD2 (5 bases). V was cut by 3 bases and J by 7 bases, with 12 bases left in between. Looked up from germline, CDR1 is LNHNV and CDR2 is YYDKDF (reference sequence). The CDR3 contains 14 residues. This CDR3 is CATSSRGGGGELFF. In DNA, the CDR3 is TGTGCCACCAGCAGCCGAGGCGGAGGCGGGGAGCTGTTTTTT.

The chain couples TRBV18 to TRBJ2-6; 7 nucleotides agree with TRBD2. CDR3 length: 19 amino acids. After removal of 2 bases from V and 2 bases from J, the junction contained 12 bases not matched to a gene. Germline CDR1 KGHSH, CDR2 LQKENI. CDR3 loop: CASSPREGVTYTGANVLTF. The CDR3 nucleotides read TGTGCCAGCTCACCAAGGGAGGGTGTTACGTACACTGGGGCCAACGTCCTGACTTTC.

The gene calls are TRBV11-3 and TRBJ2-2, with 7 bases that match TRBD1. Trimming removed 0 bases from V and 6 bases from J; junction bases left unmatched: 7. In germline, CDR1 is SGHNT, CDR2 YENEEA. CDR3 length: 16 amino acids. CDR3 sequence (DNA): TGTGCCAGCAGCTTAGACCTTGGACAGGTCGCCGGGGAGCTGTTTTTT. It encodes CASSLDLGQVAGELFF.

The chain has TRBV19 and TRBJ1-1; TRBD1 agrees at 10 bases. After removal of 7 bases from V and 5 bases from J, the junction contained 10 bases not matched to a gene. The CDR3 sequence is 15 residues long. CDR1 LNHDA and CDR2 SQIVND come from the germline V gene (reference sequence). As DNA, the CDR3 is TGTGCCAGTATCCCGACAGGGGGCGCACGGACTGAAGCTTTCTTT. As protein: CASIPTGGARTEAFF.